This T cell receptor beta chain comes out of a study of OX40 agonist ivuxolimab in advanced cancers. Study overall: People in dose escalation had one of these cancers: hepatocellular carcinoma, melanoma, renal cell or head and neck cancer. General study points: Averaged across samples, CD8+ T cells carried more expanded clones than CD4+ did.

The table came from immunoSEQ multiplex PCR; TCRdb's copy has only in-frame clones and leaves some out. Of more than 75,000 clones detected, 80% to 90% appear once; the ten largest clones hold about 6%. The CDR3 consists of 15 residues. V lost 1 base and J lost 0, with 6 bases in between. The germline CDR1 and CDR2 sequences are KGHSH and LQKENI. As concerns this clone: Its antigen is undetermined.

This chain uses TRBV18 with TRBJ2-2; D gene uncertain. Sequencing used CD4+ or CD8+ T cells sorted from blood, obtained in a trial of the OX40 agonist ivuxolimab. The sequence was obtained from an adult with an advanced solid tumor such as melanoma, head and neck, liver or kidney cancer. The chain's CDR3 is CASSPLDTNTGELFF. The CDR3 DNA reads as TGTGCCAGCTCACCACTCGATACGAACACCGGGGAGCTGTTTTTT.